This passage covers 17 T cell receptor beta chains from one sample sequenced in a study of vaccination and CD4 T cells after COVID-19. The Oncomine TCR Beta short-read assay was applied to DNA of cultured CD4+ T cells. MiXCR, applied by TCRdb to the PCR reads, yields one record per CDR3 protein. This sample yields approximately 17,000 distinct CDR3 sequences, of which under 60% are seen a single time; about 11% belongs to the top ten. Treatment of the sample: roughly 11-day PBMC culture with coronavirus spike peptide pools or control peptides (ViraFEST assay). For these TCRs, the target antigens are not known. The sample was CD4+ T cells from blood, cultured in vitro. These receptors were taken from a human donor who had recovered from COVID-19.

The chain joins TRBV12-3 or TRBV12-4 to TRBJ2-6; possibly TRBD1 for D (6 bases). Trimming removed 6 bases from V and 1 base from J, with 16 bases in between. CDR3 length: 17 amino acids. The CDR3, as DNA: TGTGCCAGCAGCCAAGGGGGAAGGAGGTCTGGGGCCAACGTCCTGACTTTC. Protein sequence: CASSQGGRRSGANVLTF.

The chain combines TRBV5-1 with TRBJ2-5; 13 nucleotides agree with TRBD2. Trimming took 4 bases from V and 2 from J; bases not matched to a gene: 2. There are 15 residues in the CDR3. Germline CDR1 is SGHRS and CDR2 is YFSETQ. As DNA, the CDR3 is TGCGCCAGCAGCCTGGGACTAGCGGGGCAAGAGACCCAGTACTTC. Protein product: CASSLGLAGQETQYF.

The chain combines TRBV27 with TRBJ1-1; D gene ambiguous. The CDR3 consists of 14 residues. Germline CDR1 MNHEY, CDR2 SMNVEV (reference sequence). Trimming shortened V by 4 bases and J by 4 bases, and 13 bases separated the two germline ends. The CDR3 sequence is CASSSPGWGTEAFF. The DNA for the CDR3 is TGTGCCAGCAGTTCTCCGGGATGGGGCACTGAAGCTTTCTTT.

This CDR3 reads CSARDVTLADTQYF. The CDR3, as DNA: TGCAGTGCTAGAGACGTAACACTAGCGGATACGCAGTATTTT. This chain links TRBV20-1 with TRBJ2-3; 7 positions match TRBD2. V shed 0 bases, J shed 6 bases, and the junction held 6 bases outside the gene matches. The germline gives CDR1 DFQATT, CDR2 SNEGSKA (reference sequence). The CDR3 consists of 14 residues.

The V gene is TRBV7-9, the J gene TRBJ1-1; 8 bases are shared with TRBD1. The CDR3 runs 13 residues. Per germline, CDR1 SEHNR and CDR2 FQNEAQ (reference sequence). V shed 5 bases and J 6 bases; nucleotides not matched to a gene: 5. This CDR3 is CASSIRGLAEAFF. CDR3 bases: TGTGCCAGCAGCATCAGGGGGCTCGCTGAAGCTTTCTTT.

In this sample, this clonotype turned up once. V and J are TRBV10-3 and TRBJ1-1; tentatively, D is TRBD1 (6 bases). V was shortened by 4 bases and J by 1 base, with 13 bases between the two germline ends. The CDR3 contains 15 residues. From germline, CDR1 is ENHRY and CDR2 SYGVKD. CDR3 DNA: TGTGCCATCAGTGTAGGGGGGGCCGGGAACACTGAAGCTTTCTTT. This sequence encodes CAISVGGAGNTEAFF.

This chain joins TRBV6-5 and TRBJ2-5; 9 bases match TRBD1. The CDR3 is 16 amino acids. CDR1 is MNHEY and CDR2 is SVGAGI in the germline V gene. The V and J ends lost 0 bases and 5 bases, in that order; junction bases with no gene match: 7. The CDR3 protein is CASSYSSTGGRETQYF. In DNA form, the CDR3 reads TGTGCCAGCAGTTACTCGTCCACAGGGGGCAGGGAGACCCAGTACTTC.

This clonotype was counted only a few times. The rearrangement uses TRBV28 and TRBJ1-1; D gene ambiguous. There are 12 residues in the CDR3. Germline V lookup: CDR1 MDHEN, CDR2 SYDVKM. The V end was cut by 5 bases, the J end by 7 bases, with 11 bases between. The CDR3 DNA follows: TGTGCCAGCAGTCCCCAGGCCGGTGAAGCTTTCTTT. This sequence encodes CASSPQAGEAFF.

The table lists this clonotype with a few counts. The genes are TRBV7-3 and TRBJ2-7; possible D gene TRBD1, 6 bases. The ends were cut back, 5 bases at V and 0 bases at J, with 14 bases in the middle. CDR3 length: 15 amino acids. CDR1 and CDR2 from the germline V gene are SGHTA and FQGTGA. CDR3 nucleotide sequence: TGTGCCAGCAGCCTTGGACAGTCGAGCTCCTACGAGCAGTACTTC. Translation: CASSLGQSSSYEQYF.

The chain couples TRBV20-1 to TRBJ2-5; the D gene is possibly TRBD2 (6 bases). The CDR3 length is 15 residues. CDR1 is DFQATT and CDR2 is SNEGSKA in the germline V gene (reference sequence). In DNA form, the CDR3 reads TGCAGCTCAACTCGGGCGGCGGGGAATAAAGAGACCCAGTACTTC. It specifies CSSTRAAGNKETQYF.

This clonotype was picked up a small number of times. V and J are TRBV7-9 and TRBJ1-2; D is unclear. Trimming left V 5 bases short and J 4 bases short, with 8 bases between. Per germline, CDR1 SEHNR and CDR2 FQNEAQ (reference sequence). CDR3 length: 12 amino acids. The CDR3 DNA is TGTGCCAGCAGCCCCGCAGCCTATGGCTACACCTTC. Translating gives CASSPAAYGYTF.

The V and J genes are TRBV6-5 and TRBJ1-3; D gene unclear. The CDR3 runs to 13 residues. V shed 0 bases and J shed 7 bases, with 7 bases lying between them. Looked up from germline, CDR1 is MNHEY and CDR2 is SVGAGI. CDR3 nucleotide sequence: TGTGCCAGCAGTTACTCGCTCCGGAACACCATATATTTT. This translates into CASSYSLRNTIYF.

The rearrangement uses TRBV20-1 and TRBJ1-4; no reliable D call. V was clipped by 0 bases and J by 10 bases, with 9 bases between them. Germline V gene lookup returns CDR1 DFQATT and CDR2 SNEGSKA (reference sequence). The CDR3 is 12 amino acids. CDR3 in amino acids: CSAREDGGKLFF. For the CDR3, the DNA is TGCAGTGCTAGAGAGGACGGTGGAAAACTGTTTTTT.

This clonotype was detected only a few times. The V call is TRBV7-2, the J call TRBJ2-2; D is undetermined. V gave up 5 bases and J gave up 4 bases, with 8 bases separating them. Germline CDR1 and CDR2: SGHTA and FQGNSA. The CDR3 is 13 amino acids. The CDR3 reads CASSLFSTGELFF. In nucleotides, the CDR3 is TGTGCCAGCAGCCTCTTCTCCACCGGGGAGCTGTTTTTT.

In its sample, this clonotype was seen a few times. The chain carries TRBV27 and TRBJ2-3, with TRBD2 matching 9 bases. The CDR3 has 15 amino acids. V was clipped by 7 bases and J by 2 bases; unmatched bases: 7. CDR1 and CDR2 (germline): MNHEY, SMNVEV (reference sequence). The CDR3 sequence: CASTISGGYTDTQYF. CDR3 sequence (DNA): TGTGCCAGCACCATTAGCGGGGGATACACAGATACGCAGTATTTT.

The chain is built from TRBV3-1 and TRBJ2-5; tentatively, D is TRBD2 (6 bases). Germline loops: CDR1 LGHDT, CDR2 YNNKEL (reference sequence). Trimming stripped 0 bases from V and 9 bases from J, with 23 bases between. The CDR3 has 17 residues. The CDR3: CASSQEEPSGPQGAQYF. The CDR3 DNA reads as TGTGCCAGCAGCCAAGAAGAGCCGAGCGGGCCACAAGGGGCCCAGTACTTC.

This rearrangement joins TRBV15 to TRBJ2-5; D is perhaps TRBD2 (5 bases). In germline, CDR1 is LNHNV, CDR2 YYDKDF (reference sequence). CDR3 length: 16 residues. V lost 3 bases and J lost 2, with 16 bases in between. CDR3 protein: CATSRSKRVGQETQYF. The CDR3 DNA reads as TGTGCCACCAGCAGGAGTAAGAGGGTGGGGCAAGAGACCCAGTACTTC.